This T cell receptor beta chain stems from a study of technical replicates of blood from a handful of donors. The table came from immunoSEQ multiplex PCR; TCRdb's copy has only in-frame clones and leaves some out. There are about 70,000 clones in the sample; around 97% occur only once, and 0.21% lies in the top ten. CDR1 and CDR2 from the germline V gene are WSHSY and SAAADI. The V and J ends lost 3 bases and 6 bases respectively, with 8 bases between them. The CDR3 length is 13 residues. Sequenced material: T cells isolated from PBMCs. The source of this sequence is a human donor in good health. The V call is TRBV10-2, the J call TRBJ1-4; the D is unclear. The CDR3 is CASSDRRDEKLFF. CDR3 in DNA: TGCGCCAGCAGTGATCGGAGGGATGAAAAACTGTTTTTT.